Listed here are 18 T cell receptor beta chains from one sample, sequenced in a study of T cell responses to AZD1222 COVID-19 vaccine. Clones were sequenced by immunoSEQ multiplex PCR, and TCRdb holds only the in-frame ones, with some missing. The data contain about 150,000 clones, 91% of them singletons. This specimen was peripheral blood, taken 28 days after the second AZD1222 dose. These receptors were taken from an adult who received the AZD1222 COVID-19 vaccine.

This chain uses TRBV11-3 with TRBJ1-6; a possible D gene is TRBD1 (6 bases). Germline V gene lookup returns CDR1 SGHNT and CDR2 YENEEA. The V and J ends lost 2 bases and 11 bases respectively, with 13 bases between them. This CDR3 comprises 14 residues. This CDR3 reads CASSLPWTEAPLHF. CDR3 bases: TGTGCCAGCAGCTTACCTTGGACAGAAGCACCCCTCCACTTT.

The gene calls are TRBV7-9 and TRBJ2-2; either TRBD1 or TRBD2 may supply D (7 bases each). The CDR3 runs to 14 residues. Trimming took off 5 bases at V and 3 bases at J, with 10 bases between the two ends. Germline V gives CDR1 SEHNR, CDR2 FQNEAQ (reference sequence). DNA of the CDR3: TGTGCCAGCAGCCCAGGGGGGGACACCGGGGAGCTGTTTTTT. Protein: CASSPGGDTGELFF.

On this clone: One end of the junction fails to match germline, which may point to a read error. The chain links TRBV4-2 to TRBJ1-2; D not resolved. CDR3 size: 15 residues. CDR1 and CDR2 from the germline V gene are LGHNA and YNFKEQ. The DNA of the CDR3 is TGTGCCAGCAGTCAAGCGGGAGGAGTAGACTATGGCTACACCTTC. It codes for CASSQAGGVDYGYTF.

The V gene is TRBV10-3, the J gene TRBJ1-2, with TRBD1 matching over 8 bases. Germline trimming cut 6 bases from V and 8 bases from J; bases unmatched to any gene: 11. This CDR3 comprises 14 residues. Germline assignment: CDR1 ENHRY and CDR2 SYGVKD. This CDR3 is CAISRLGQGDGYTF. CDR3 nucleotides: TGTGCCATCAGCAGGCTCGGACAGGGAGACGGCTACACCTTC.

The rearrangement links TRBV10-1 to TRBJ1-2, with D possibly matching TRBD1 (5 bases). Trimming shortened V by 4 bases and J by 8 bases, and 14 bases separated the two germline ends. In germline, CDR1 is WNHNN, CDR2 SYGVQD (reference sequence). The CDR3 is made up of 13 amino acids. The CDR3, as DNA: TGCGCCAGCAGTGTATACCAGGGAGAAGGCTACACCTTC. Translation: CASSVYQGEGYTF.

The chain joins TRBV15 to TRBJ1-2, with TRBD1 as a possible D gene (6 bases). The germline V gene has CDR1 LNHNV and CDR2 YYDKDF (reference sequence). CDR3 length: 16 amino acids. V was shortened by 0 bases and J by 1 base, with 12 bases between the two germline ends. The CDR3: CATSRDLGGVNYGYTF. In nucleotides, the CDR3 is TGTGCCACCAGCAGAGATCTCGGGGGCGTTAACTATGGCTACACCTTC. The full variable domain, in which reference TRBV15 and TRBJ1-2 provide the parts outside the CDR3, is DAMVIQNPRYQVTQFGKPVTLSCSQTLNHNVMYWYQQKSSQAPKLLFHYYDKDFNNEADTPDNFQSRRPNTSFCFLDIRSPGLGDTAMYLCATSRDLGGVNYGYTFGSGTRLTVV.

The V and J genes are TRBV4-2 and TRBJ2-5, with 11 nucleotides matching TRBD2. This CDR3 has 16 amino acids. CDR1 is LGHNA, CDR2 YNFKEQ, per germline. The trim removed 0 bases at V and 4 bases at J, leaving 4 bases unmatched. CDR3 amino acids: CASSQDSGGDGETQYF. The CDR3 bases are TGTGCCAGCAGCCAAGATAGCGGGGGGGACGGAGAGACCCAGTACTTC.

The V call is TRBV19, the J call TRBJ1-2; D unclear. From germline, CDR1 is LNHDA and CDR2 SQIVND (reference sequence). The CDR3 spans 13 residues. CDR3: CASAPDGQTRGTF. CDR3 DNA sequence: TGTGCGAGCGCACCTGATGGGCAGACCCGCGGCACCTTC.

The chain joins TRBV23-1 to TRBJ2-3; D remains unclear. TRBV23-1 is designated an ORF whose function remains uncertain. The CDR3 sequence is 15 residues long. Trimming took off 4 bases at V and 2 bases at J, with 13 bases between the two ends. CDR3 in amino acids: CASSLSTRPTDTQYF. The CDR3 bases are TGCGCCAGCAGTCTCTCGACTCGACCCACAGATACGCAGTATTTT.

The chain is built from TRBV12-3 or TRBV12-4 and TRBJ1-1; unclear D gene. V was cut by 1 base and J by 9 bases, with 9 bases left in between. This CDR3 spans 12 amino acids. CDR3 region: CASSLEAGKAFF. The CDR3 DNA reads TGTGCCAGCAGTTTAGAGGCGGGGAAAGCTTTCTTT.

This clone has a single count. The chain is built from TRBV12-3 or TRBV12-4 and TRBJ2-2; D not certain. The CDR3 totals 13 residues. With 3 bases removed from V and 6 bases from J, the gap between germline ends came to 8 bases. The DNA for the CDR3 is TGTGCCAGCAGTTTTCTAGGTCCCGGGGAGCTGTTTTTT. Translating it yields CASSFLGPGELFF.

This chain links TRBV19 with TRBJ1-6; unclear D gene. This CDR3 has 16 residues. V lost 5 bases and J lost 0, with 11 bases in between. CDR1 is LNHDA and CDR2 is SQIVND in the germline V gene (reference sequence). CDR3 in DNA: TGTGCCAGTAGTCAGGTCCGGATCTCCTATAATTCACCCCTCCACTTT. Residues: CASSQVRISYNSPLHF.

The chain recombines TRBV9 with TRBJ2-1; 9 bases align to TRBD2. With V trimmed by 4 bases and J by 4 bases, 9 bases remained unmatched. The CDR3 consists of 16 residues. The germline V gene has CDR1 SGDLS and CDR2 YYNGEE. CDR3 in amino acids: CASSRLAGGLYNEQFF. The CDR3 nucleotides are TGTGCCAGCAGCCGATTGGCGGGAGGGCTATACAATGAGCAGTTCTTC.

This clone was counted only a few times. V usage is TRBV2 and J usage is TRBJ2-3, with D possibly being TRBD1 or TRBD2 (5 bases each). This CDR3 region has 16 residues. V lost 5 bases to trimming and J lost 1 base, with 16 bases between them. Per the germline V gene, CDR1 is SNHLY and CDR2 is FYNNEI. The CDR3 nucleotides are TGTGCCAGCAGTCCTAACCCGGGACGGGGCACAGATACGCAGTATTTT. Its protein product is CASSPNPGRGTDTQYF.

V is TRBV9 and J is TRBJ2-3; TRBD2 matches 7 bases. This CDR3 comprises 16 residues. After removal of 0 bases from V and 0 bases from J, the junction contained 4 bases not matched to a gene. Germline V gene sequence: CDR1 SGDLS, CDR2 YYNGEE. The CDR3 sequence is CASSVAAGVSTDTQYF. Written as DNA, the CDR3 is TGTGCCAGCAGCGTAGCGGCGGGAGTGAGCACAGATACGCAGTATTTT.

The chain carries TRBV5-5 and TRBJ2-7; 7 nucleotides align to TRBD1. The CDR3 loop spans 15 amino acids. Germline V gene lookup returns CDR1 SGHKS and CDR2 YYEKEE (reference sequence). The junction had 7 bases not matched to a gene; V was cut back by 2 bases and J by 2 bases. CDR3: CASSLRGTATYEQYF. In DNA form, the CDR3 reads TGTGCCAGCAGCTTAAGAGGGACAGCGACCTACGAGCAGTACTTC.

DNA for the CDR3: TGTGCCAGCATTGGCAGAGCTGAAGCTTTCTTT. Its protein product is CASIGRAEAFF. The V and J genes are TRBV25-1 and TRBJ1-1, with D unclear. V lost 7 bases, J lost 6 bases, and 9 bases lay in between. Germline CDR1 and CDR2: MGHDK and SYGVNS. The CDR3 has 11 amino acids.

The V call is TRBV29-1, the J call TRBJ2-1; D call uncertain. Trimming took 4 bases from V and 3 from J, leaving 1 base between them. The CDR3 totals 10 residues. Germline values: CDR1 SQVTM, CDR2 ANQGSEA. CDR3 DNA: TGCAGCGTTGTCTACAATGAGCAGTTCTTC. As protein: CSVVYNEQFF.